These 26 T cell receptor beta chains originate from one sample sequenced in a study of blood T cell repertoires in COVID-19. Sequencing was performed with immunoSEQ multiplex PCR; in TCRdb, only in-frame clones are kept and a portion is missing. The sample lists some 200,000 clones, approximately 89% occurring once. The specimen sequenced was peripheral blood. These receptors originate from a middle-aged woman with acute or convalescent COVID-19.

The V call is TRBV7-3, the J call TRBJ1-2; 7 bases agree with TRBD1. J gave up 0 bases and V 4 bases, and 8 bases lay outside the gene matches. Per the germline V gene, CDR1 is SGHTA and CDR2 is FQGTGA. The CDR3 runs to 16 residues. The CDR3 nucleotides read TGTGCCAGCAGCTCGTCACCGGGACAGCCTAACTATGGCTACACCTTC. Protein: CASSSSPGQPNYGYTF.

This chain uses TRBV24-1 with TRBJ1-4; maybe TRBD1 (6 bases). Germline V gene lookup returns CDR1 KGHDR and CDR2 SFDVKD. This CDR3 contains 15 residues. V was pared by 2 bases and J by 7 bases, with 13 bases between. The CDR3 is CATSDSTGKVEKLFF. For the CDR3, the DNA is TGTGCCACCAGTGATTCAACAGGGAAGGTTGAAAAACTGTTTTTT.

The V call is TRBV7-8, the J call TRBJ1-1; D is unclear. The germline CDR1 and CDR2 sequences are SGHVS and FQNEAQ. CDR3 size: 15 residues. V was clipped by 7 bases and J by 1 base, with 16 bases between them. CDR3 in DNA: TGTGCCAGCACCCCCGCGGTCGGCACGAACACTGAAGCTTTCTTT. Translating it yields CASTPAVGTNTEAFF.

CDR3 region: CASSLANRGNYYNEQFF. The CDR3 nucleotides are TGTGCCAGCAGCTTGGCTAACAGGGGAAACTATTACAATGAGCAGTTCTTC. The rearrangement uses TRBV7-2 and TRBJ2-1, with TRBD1 matching 7 bases. The J segment lost 4 bases and the V segment lost 3 bases, leaving 12 bases of the junction unmatched. CDR3 size: 17 residues. Germline CDR1 is SGHTA and CDR2 is FQGNSA. Drawing the rest from reference TRBV7-2 and TRBJ2-1, the complete variable domain is GAGVSQSPSNKVTEKGKDVELRCDPISGHTALYWYRQSLGQGLEFLIYFQGNSAPDKSGLPSDRFSAERTGGSVSTLTIQRTQQEDSAVYLCASSLANRGNYYNEQFFGPGTRLTVL.

In DNA, the CDR3 is TGTGCCAGCAGTCCAGGGGCCCAGGGGTATGGCTACACCTTC. Encoded protein: CASSPGAQGYGYTF. This sequence joins TRBV6-5 and TRBJ1-2, with a possible D match to TRBD1 (6 bases). Per the germline V gene, CDR1 is MNHEY and CDR2 is SVGAGI. The CDR3 has 14 amino acids. V lost 5 bases, J lost 5 bases, and 15 bases lay in between.

The rearrangement links TRBV6-1 to TRBJ1-1; no firm D call. CDR1 is MNHNS, CDR2 SASEGT, per germline. The V gene lost 2 bases and the J gene lost 0 bases, with 22 bases spanning the gap. The CDR3 length is 19 residues. The CDR3 sequence is CASSEKRRFEEGMNTEAFF. In DNA form, the CDR3 reads TGTGCCAGCAGTGAAAAGAGGCGCTTCGAGGAAGGTATGAACACTGAAGCTTTCTTT.

The CDR3 loop is CASRLAFTNTGELFF. CDR3 bases: TGTGCCAGCAGACTAGCGTTTACGAACACCGGGGAGCTGTTTTTT. The chain combines TRBV2 with TRBJ2-2; TRBD2 agrees at 7 bases. This CDR3 has 15 amino acids. From germline, CDR1 is SNHLY and CDR2 FYNNEI. With 6 bases clipped from V and 0 bases from J, the junction kept 4 bases outside the gene matches.

The V and J genes are TRBV5-1 and TRBJ2-7, with D maybe TRBD1 (7 bases). Trimming took 4 bases from V and 1 from J, leaving 30 bases between them. There are 20 residues in the CDR3. Per germline, CDR1 SGHRS and CDR2 YFSETQ. CDR3 in DNA: TGCGCCAGCAGCCCCGTCCTGGACAGGTCTATAGCCCGGGGGTCCTACGAGCAGTACGTC. The encoded protein is CASSPVLDRSIARGSYEQYV.

The rearrangement joins TRBV5-6 to TRBJ1-1, with TRBD1 identical over 8 bases. Germline loops: CDR1 SGHDT, CDR2 YYEEEE. V was pared by 1 base and J by 1 base, with 3 bases of the junction left unmatched. This CDR3 has 15 residues. The CDR3 here is CASSLRGQGNTEAFF. The CDR3 DNA reads as TGTGCCAGCAGCTTGAGAGGACAGGGGAACACTGAAGCTTTCTTT.

V and J are TRBV4-1 and TRBJ2-2; TRBD1 might be the D (5 bases). Trimming stripped 4 bases from V and 2 bases from J, with 5 bases between. The CDR3 is 13 residues long. Germline assignment: CDR1 MGHRA and CDR2 YSYEKL. CDR3 DNA: TGCGCCAGCAGCCGGGGCAACACCGGGGAGCTGTTTTTT. Amino acids: CASSRGNTGELFF.

J is TRBJ1-1 and V is TRBV30, with TRBD1 matching over 7 bases. There are 12 residues in the CDR3. Germline V gives CDR1 GTSNPN, CDR2 SVGIG (reference sequence). V shed 5 bases and J 6 bases; nucleotides not matched to a gene: 6. The CDR3 loop reads CAWETGEAEAFF. DNA for the CDR3: TGTGCCTGGGAAACAGGGGAGGCTGAAGCTTTCTTT.

J is TRBJ2-5 and V is TRBV3-1 (or the pseudogene TRBV3-2), with 11 bases fitting TRBD2. CDR1 LGHDT and CDR2 YNNKEL come from the germline V gene (reference sequence). This CDR3 contains 18 residues. V lost 0 bases, J lost 5 bases, and 11 bases stayed unmatched. The CDR3 DNA sequence: TGTGCCAGCAGCCAAGAATCCCTACCCCTAGCGGGGGGTGAGACCCAGTACTTC. It specifies CASSQESLPLAGGETQYF.

The rearrangement uses TRBV5-1 and TRBJ1-6; the match to TRBD1 covers 8 bases. The CDR3 loop spans 15 amino acids. Germline CDR1 SGHRS, CDR2 YFSETQ. The J segment lost 9 bases and the V segment lost 3 bases, leaving 8 bases of the junction unmatched. CDR3 nucleotides: TGCGCCAGCAGCTCCGGACAGGGCCCTTTTTCACCCCTCCACTTT. Protein sequence: CASSSGQGPFSPLHF.

This clone has only a few counts. CDR3 protein: CATHSGGGGNQPQHF. The CDR3 nucleotides are TGTGCCACCCACTCAGGGGGCGGAGGGAATCAGCCCCAGCATTTT. The chain couples TRBV6-5 to TRBJ1-5, with 8 bases that match TRBD1. The CDR3 loop spans 15 amino acids. Germline trimming cut 10 bases from V and 4 bases from J; bases unmatched to any gene: 12. CDR1 is MNHEY, CDR2 SVGAGI, per germline.

On this clone: Other DNA sequences in this specimen translate into the identical CDR3. The chain carries TRBV12-3 or TRBV12-4 and TRBJ1-2; a weak D match, TRBD1 (5 bases). The CDR3 is 13 residues long. V was trimmed by 3 bases and J by 4 bases, leaving 9 bases between them. In nucleotides, the CDR3 is TGTGCCAGCAGTTTGGGGCAGAGCTATGGCTACACCTTC. This translates into CASSLGQSYGYTF.

V and J are TRBV30 and TRBJ2-2; 7 nucleotides agree with TRBD2. The CDR3 consists of 14 residues. CDR1 and CDR2 (germline): GTSNPN, SVGIG (reference sequence). V dropped 4 bases and J dropped 4; count of bases not matched to a gene: 6. CDR3 sequence (DNA): TGTGCCTGGACCGGGAGGCTCCTCACCGGGGAGCTGTTTTTT. Protein sequence: CAWTGRLLTGELFF.

The V call is TRBV6-5, the J call TRBJ1-5; the match to TRBD1 covers 9 bases. The germline CDR1 and CDR2 sequences are MNHEY and SVGAGI. J lost 10 bases, V lost 5 bases, and 12 bases had no gene match. The CDR3 spans 15 residues. CDR3 bases: TGTGCCAGCAGTAGGGGACAGGGAATTGTCGGCCCCCAGCATTTT. It translates to CASSRGQGIVGPQHF.

J is TRBJ2-5 and V is TRBV5-1; a weak D match, TRBD1 (5 bases). Germline assignment: CDR1 SGHRS and CDR2 YFSETQ. The CDR3 contains 14 residues. The germline V and J ends were trimmed by 0 bases and 14 bases, with 20 bases remaining between them. The CDR3 DNA sequence: TGCGCCAGCAGCTTGGGACCGGACACCCGAATCCCATACTTC. This gives the protein CASSLGPDTRIPYF.

V is TRBV10-3 and J is TRBJ1-5; TRBD1 might be the D (6 bases). This CDR3 spans 13 amino acids. The V end was cut by 7 bases, the J end by 7 bases, with 14 bases between. Germline V gene data show CDR1 as ENHRY and CDR2 as SYGVKD. CDR3 in DNA: TGTGCCATCAAGGGGGAGGGTCGGCAGCCCCAGCATTTT. This sequence encodes CAIKGEGRQPQHF.

The chain links TRBV10-3 to TRBJ1-2; perhaps TRBD1 as D (6 bases). The CDR3 runs to 13 residues. Germline CDR1 reads ENHRY; CDR2 reads SYGVKD. V gave up 10 bases and J gave up 3 bases, with 15 bases separating them. The CDR3 loop reads CATILDSDYGYTF. The DNA for the CDR3 is TGTGCCACCATCTTGGACAGCGACTATGGCTACACCTTC.

The CDR3 sequence is CASRQQGARVETQYF. CDR3 sequence (DNA): TGCGCCAGCAGGCAACAGGGGGCGAGGGTAGAGACCCAGTACTTC. V and J are TRBV4-1 and TRBJ2-5; TRBD1 aligns across 9 bases. The CDR3 runs 15 residues. After removal of 6 bases from V and 4 bases from J, the junction contained 9 bases not matched to a gene. Per germline, CDR1 MGHRA and CDR2 YSYEKL.

This sequence joins TRBV7-9 and TRBJ2-5; 7 nucleotides match TRBD2. The V gene's germline CDR1 is SEHNR and CDR2 FQNEAQ (reference sequence). J lost 4 bases, V lost 5 bases, and 10 bases had no gene match. This CDR3 contains 15 residues. Here the CDR3 DNA reads TGTGCCAGCAGCCTCCGGGGAGGGAGTAGAGAGACCCAGTACTTC. Translating it yields CASSLRGGSRETQYF. The full variable domain, in which reference TRBV7-9 and TRBJ2-5 provide the parts outside the CDR3, is DTGVSQNPRHKITKRGQNVTFRCDPISEHNRLYWYRQTLGQGPEFLTYFQNEAQLEKSRLLSDRFSAERPKGSFSTLEIQRTEQGDSAMYLCASSLRGGSRETQYFGPGTRLLVL.

The chain recombines TRBV7-2 with TRBJ1-3; the D gene is possibly TRBD1 (5 bases). The CDR3 has 17 amino acids. V was trimmed by 2 bases and J by 0 bases, leaving 14 bases between them. Per germline, CDR1 SGHTA and CDR2 FQGNSA. In nucleotides, the CDR3 is TGTGCCAGCAGCTTAAATTTGGGGCCGCTCTCTGGAAACACCATATATTTT. Its protein product is CASSLNLGPLSGNTIYF.

This clone has only a few counts. The rearrangement uses TRBV7-8 and TRBJ2-4; TRBD1 agrees at 9 bases. The length of the CDR3 is 18 residues. CDR1 and CDR2 (germline): SGHVS, FQNEAQ. J was trimmed by 0 bases and V by 5 bases; bases with no gene match: 11. The CDR3 bases are TGTGCCAGCAGCCCCGGGACAGGGACCCCCCTAGCCAAAAACATTCAGTACTTC. It specifies CASSPGTGTPLAKNIQYF.

The chain couples TRBV19 to TRBJ2-1; D is undetermined. The CDR3 is 16 residues long. CDR1 is LNHDA, CDR2 SQIVND, per germline (reference sequence). The V gene lost 1 base and the J gene lost 0 bases, with 10 bases spanning the gap. The CDR3 DNA reads TGTGCCAGTAGTATAGCCCCGGTTAGCTCCTACAATGAGCAGTTCTTC. Its protein is CASSIAPVSSYNEQFF.

V is TRBV6-5 and J is TRBJ2-3; 9 bases map to TRBD1. The germline CDR1 and CDR2 sequences are MNHEY and SVGAGI. The CDR3 has 12 amino acids. With V trimmed by 6 bases and J by 15 bases, 10 bases remained unmatched. The chain's CDR3 is CASRRPGQGTYF. CDR3 DNA sequence: TGTGCCAGCAGACGACCGGGACAGGGAACTTATTTT.